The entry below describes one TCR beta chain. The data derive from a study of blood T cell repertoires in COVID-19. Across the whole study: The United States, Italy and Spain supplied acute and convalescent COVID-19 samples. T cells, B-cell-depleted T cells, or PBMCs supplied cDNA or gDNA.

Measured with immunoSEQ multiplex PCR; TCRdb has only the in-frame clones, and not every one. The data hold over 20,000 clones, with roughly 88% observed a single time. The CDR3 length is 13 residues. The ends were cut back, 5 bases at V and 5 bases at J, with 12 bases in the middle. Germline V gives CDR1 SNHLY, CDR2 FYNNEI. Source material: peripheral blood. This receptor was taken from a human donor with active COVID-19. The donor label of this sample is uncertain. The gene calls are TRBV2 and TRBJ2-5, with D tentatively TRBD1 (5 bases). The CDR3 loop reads CASSSGRLETQYF. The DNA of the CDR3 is TGTGCCAGCAGTTCAGGGCGTTTGGAGACCCAGTACTTC.